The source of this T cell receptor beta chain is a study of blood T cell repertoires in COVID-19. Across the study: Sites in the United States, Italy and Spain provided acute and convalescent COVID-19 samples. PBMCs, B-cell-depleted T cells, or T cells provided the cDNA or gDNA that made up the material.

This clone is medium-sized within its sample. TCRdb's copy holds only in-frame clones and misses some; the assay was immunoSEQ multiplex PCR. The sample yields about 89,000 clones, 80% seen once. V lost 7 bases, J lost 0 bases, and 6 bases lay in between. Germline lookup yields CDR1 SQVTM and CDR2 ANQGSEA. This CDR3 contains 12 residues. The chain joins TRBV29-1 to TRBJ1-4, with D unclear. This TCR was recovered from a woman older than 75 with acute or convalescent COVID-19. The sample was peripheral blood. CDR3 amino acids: CSAQATNEKLFF. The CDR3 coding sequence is TGCAGCGCACAAGCAACTAATGAAAAACTGTTTTTT.